This T cell receptor beta chain comes out of a study of T cell repertoires in cytomegalovirus infection. TCRdb reprocessed the reads via MiXCR and lists one record per CDR3 protein. The sample contains more than 55,000 distinct CDR3 sequences, approximately 22% of which appear only once. The V gene lost 5 bases and the J gene lost 4 bases, with 5 bases spanning the gap. CDR1 is KGHDR and CDR2 is SFDVKD in the germline V gene. The CDR3 extends over 12 amino acids. This clonotype appeared once. Its target is unknown. The sample consisted of CD8+ T cells from cultured PBMCs, taken from culture after CMV antigen stimulation. The chain employs TRBV24-1 and TRBJ2-1; D unclear. This receptor was obtained from a human donor in good health (CMV status not recorded). Some clones in this sample may be carry-over from other donors' samples. CDR3 sequence (DNA): TGTGCCACCAGTGCTACGTACAATGAGCAGTTCTTC. Encoded protein: CATSATYNEQFF.